This record concerns one T cell receptor (beta chain) sequence. The antigen is not known. Trimming cost V 1 base and J 8 bases; bases outside gene matches: 5. This CDR3 is built from 15 residues. Germline CDR1 and CDR2: LGHNA and YNFKEQ. Quantitative barcoded 5'-RACE was used to prepare TCR beta libraries. TCRdb ran MiXCR on the 5' RACE reads and lists one entry per CDR3 protein. The repertoire holds about 220,000 distinct CDR3 sequences, with about 10% as singletons. The sample belongs to a study of CD8 T cells in ankylosing spondylitis. The study, taken as a whole, reports: Clones linked to disease were reported to show significant enrichment in matched ankylosing spondylitis synovial fluid. Certain motif variants had earlier been reported in reactive arthritis synovial fluid and blood.

The sequence was obtained from a male donor with ankylosing spondylitis or in good health (not recorded which). The V call is TRBV4-2, the J call TRBJ2-1; 10 bases are a match to TRBD2. Sample: blood, either unsorted or a sorted T cell fraction (not recorded which). CDR3 in DNA: TGTGCCAGCAGCCAAGTAATAGCGGGGGGCGATGAGCAGTTCTTC. It is translated as CASSQVIAGGDEQFF.